The entry below describes one T cell receptor (beta chain). Which antigen it targets is not known. One base away there is no much larger clone; base qualities are not given. This entry is derived from a study of T cell repertoires in cytomegalovirus infection (dated 2019 in TCRdb). With regard to the full study: Alongside well-studied HLA-B-restricted epitopes, the peptide stimulations were aimed at recently identified HLA-C-restricted CMV epitopes, whose presentation resists viral immunomodulation. Donor HLA type was relevant to the analysis, because carriage of CMV infection together with the matching HLA type was indicated by public TCR beta signatures. On the study overall, not on this receptor specifically: Cumulative frequency of public TCR beta family members discriminated carriers of CMV infection plus the relevant HLA type in this cohort and an independent 352-donor cohort. The ex vivo response was dominated by HLA-C-restricted CMV-specific TCR beta clonotypes, which also provided the single most frequent clonotype in two of eight donors.

In light of the paper, this sample's treatment or condition label describes: in vitro stimulation with specific CMV peptide epitopes to enrich CMV-specific T cells. Instrument on record: Illumina HiSeq 1500. Using fastp at Q25 and MiXCR, TCRdb reprocessed the public reads and kept productive beta chains. A single entry per CDR3 protein holds the most common genes and DNA from its merged rows. This sample lists 250,000 to 300,000 distinct CDR3 sequences; about 20% were detected once. Approximately 19% of the sample is taken by the ten largest. This sequence originates from a human donor in good health (CMV status not recorded). Some clones in this sample may be carry-over from other donors' samples. The starting material was cultured PBMCs, obtained from culture after CMV antigen stimulation.

The CDR3 protein is CASSVNRGGYEQYF. The nucleotide sequence reads as follows: TGTGCCAGCAGTGTCAACAGGGGTGGTTACGAGCAGTACTTC. The chain is encoded by TRBV6-1 joined to TRBJ2-7, with 7 bases aligning to TRBD1. Reading the germline V gene gives CDR1 MNHNS and CDR2 SASEGT. From its cysteine to its phenylalanine, the CDR3 spans 14 amino acids. The read is trimmed to its CDR3 DNA, 42 bases read in frame from base 1. V is trimmed back by 4 bases and J by 4 bases, and the junction contains 7 bases that no gene match accounts for.